This record covers a single TCR beta chain. Its antigen is still unknown. The data were taken from a study of OX40 agonist ivuxolimab in advanced cancers. Some clones are missing from TCRdb's copy, which holds only in-frame ones; the method was immunoSEQ multiplex PCR. This sample carries roughly 40,000 clones, over 75% of them seen once, and the ten largest clones take about 13%. CDR1 is GTSNPN, CDR2 SVGIG, per germline (reference sequence). The CDR3 runs 11 residues. V lost 1 base, J lost 6 bases, and 7 bases lay in between. The study's findings and limits: CD8+ T cells were the subset that, on average, had more expanded clones than CD4+.

The receptor's source is an adult with an advanced solid tumor such as melanoma, head and neck, liver or kidney cancer. The rearrangement uses TRBV30 and TRBJ2-7; D not resolved. The sequences come from CD4+ or CD8+ T cells sorted from blood, collected in a trial of the OX40 agonist ivuxolimab. In DNA form, the CDR3 reads TGTGCCTGGAGTGCCTTTCCCGAGCAGTACTTC. This gives the protein CAWSAFPEQYF.